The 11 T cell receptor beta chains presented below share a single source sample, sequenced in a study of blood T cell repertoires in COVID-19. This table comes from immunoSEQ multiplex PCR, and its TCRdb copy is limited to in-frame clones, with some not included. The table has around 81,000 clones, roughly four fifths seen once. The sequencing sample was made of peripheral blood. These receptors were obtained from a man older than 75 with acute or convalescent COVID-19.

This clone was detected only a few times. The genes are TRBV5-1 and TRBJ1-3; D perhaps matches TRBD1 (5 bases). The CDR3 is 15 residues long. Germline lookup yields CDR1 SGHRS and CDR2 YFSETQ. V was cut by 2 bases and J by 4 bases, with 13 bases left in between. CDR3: CASSFDSGFGNTIYF. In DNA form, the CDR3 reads TGCGCCAGCAGCTTTGATTCAGGGTTCGGAAACACCATATATTTT.

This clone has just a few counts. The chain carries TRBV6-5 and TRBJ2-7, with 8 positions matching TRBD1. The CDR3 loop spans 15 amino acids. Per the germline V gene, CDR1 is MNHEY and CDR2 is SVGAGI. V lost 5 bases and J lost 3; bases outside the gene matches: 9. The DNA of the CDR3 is TGTGCCAGCAGTCCCCGACAGGGGCCGTTCTACGAGCAGTACTTC. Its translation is CASSPRQGPFYEQYF.

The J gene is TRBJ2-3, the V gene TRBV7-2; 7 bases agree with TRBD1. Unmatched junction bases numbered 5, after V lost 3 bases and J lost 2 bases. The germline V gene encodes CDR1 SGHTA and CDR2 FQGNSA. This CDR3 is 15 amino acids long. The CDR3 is CASSFMGQNTDTQYF. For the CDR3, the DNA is TGTGCCAGCAGCTTTATGGGACAGAACACAGATACGCAGTATTTT.

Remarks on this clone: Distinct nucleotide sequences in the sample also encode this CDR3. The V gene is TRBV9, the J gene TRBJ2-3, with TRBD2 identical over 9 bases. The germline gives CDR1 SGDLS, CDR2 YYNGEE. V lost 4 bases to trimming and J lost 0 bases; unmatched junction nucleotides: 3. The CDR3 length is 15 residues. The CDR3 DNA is TGTGCCAGCAGCCCAACTAGCGGGAGCACAGATACGCAGTATTTT. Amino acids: CASSPTSGSTDTQYF.

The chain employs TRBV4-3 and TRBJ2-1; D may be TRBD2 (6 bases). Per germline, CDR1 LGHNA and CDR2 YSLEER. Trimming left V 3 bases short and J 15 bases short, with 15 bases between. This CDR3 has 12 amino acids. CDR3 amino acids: CASSHPGLPLFF. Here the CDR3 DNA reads TGCGCCAGCAGCCACCCGGGACTTCCTTTGTTCTTC.

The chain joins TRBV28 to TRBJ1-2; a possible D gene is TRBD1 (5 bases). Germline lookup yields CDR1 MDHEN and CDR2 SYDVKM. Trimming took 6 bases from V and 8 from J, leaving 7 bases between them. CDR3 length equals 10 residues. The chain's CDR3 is CASSDRGYTF. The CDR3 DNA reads TGTGCCAGCAGCGACAGAGGCTACACCTTC.

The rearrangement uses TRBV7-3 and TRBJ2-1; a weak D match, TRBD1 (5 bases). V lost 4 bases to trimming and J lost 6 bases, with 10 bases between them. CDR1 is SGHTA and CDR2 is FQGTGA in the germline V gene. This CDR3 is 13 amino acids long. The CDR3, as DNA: TGTGCCAGCAGCTCGGACACCTTCAATGAGCAGTTCTTC. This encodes CASSSDTFNEQFF.

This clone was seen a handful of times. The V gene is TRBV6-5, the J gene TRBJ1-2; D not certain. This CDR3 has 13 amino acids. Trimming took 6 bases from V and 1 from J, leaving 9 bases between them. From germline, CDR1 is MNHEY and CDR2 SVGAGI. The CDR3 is CASSLRSNYGYTF. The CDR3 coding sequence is TGTGCCAGCAGCCTAAGGAGTAACTATGGCTACACCTTC.

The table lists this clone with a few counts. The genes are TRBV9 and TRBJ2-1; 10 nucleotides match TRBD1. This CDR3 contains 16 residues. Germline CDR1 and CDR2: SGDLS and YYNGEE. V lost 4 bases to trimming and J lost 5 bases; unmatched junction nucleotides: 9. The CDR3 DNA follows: TGTGCCAGCAGCTCCCAGACAGGGGGCGGACACAATGAGCAGTTCTTC. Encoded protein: CASSSQTGGGHNEQFF.

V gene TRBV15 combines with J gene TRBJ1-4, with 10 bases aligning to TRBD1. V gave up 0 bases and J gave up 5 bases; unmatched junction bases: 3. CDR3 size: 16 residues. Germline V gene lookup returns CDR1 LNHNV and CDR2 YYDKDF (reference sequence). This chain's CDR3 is CATSRDKGQGNEKLFF. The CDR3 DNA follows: TGTGCCACCAGCAGAGATAAGGGACAGGGGAATGAAAAACTGTTTTTT.

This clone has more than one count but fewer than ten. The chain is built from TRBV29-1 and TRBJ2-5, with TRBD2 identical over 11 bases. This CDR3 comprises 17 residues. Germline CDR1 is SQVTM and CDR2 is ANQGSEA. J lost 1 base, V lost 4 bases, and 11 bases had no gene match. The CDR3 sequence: CSVGLAGNPEPQETQYF. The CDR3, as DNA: TGCAGCGTTGGACTAGCGGGGAACCCGGAACCCCAAGAGACCCAGTACTTC.